These T cell receptor beta chains were read from a single sample in a study of cytomegalovirus exposure and HLA in healthy donors. The method was immunoSEQ multiplex PCR; TCRdb's version includes in-frame clones alone and lacks a portion of them. The data contain approximately 110,000 clones, about 73% of them seen just once; the ten biggest clones take up approximately 8.2%. Sequencing used PBMCs. Receptor source: a woman between 35 and 50 years old in good health and CMV-seropositive. Each CDR3 is given with its conserved first and last residue. The D gene is left open where the match is weak. Expanded clones are given a class, and other clones once, few, many or no size at all.

TRBD2	TRBV7-2	16	.	TRBJ2-3	CASSRGLAMSTDTQYF	TGTGCCAGCAGCCGCGGACTAGCGATGAGCACAGATACGCAGTATTTT
.	TRBV9	13	once	TRBJ2-5	CASSAEYAGTQYF	TGTGCCAGCAGCGCCGAATACGCGGGGACCCAGTACTTC
.	TRBV25-1	14	.	TRBJ1-5	CASSVGGGNQPQHF	TGTGCCAGCAGTGTGGGAGGGGGCAATCAGCCCCAGCATTTT
.	TRBV4-3	13	.	TRBJ2-7	CASSQSKNSEQYF	TGCGCCAGCAGCCAATCTAAGAACTCCGAGCAGTACTTC
.	TRBV2	12	few	TRBJ1-2	CASIPTGDGYTF	TGTGCCAGCATTCCGACAGGAGATGGCTACACCTTC
.	TRBV29-1	18	.	TRBJ2-5	CSVEPNHGQLRTQETQYF	TGCAGCGTTGAACCAAACCACGGACAGCTCCGGACGCAAGAGACCCAGTACTTC
TRBD2	TRBV18	15	.	TRBJ2-7	CASSPLSGGFYEQYF	TGTGCCAGCTCACCACTGAGCGGGGGGTTTTACGAGCAGTACTTC
TRBD2	TRBV7-3	14	.	TRBJ2-1	CASSRTSGGNEQFF	TGTGCCAGCAGCCGGACTAGCGGGGGCAATGAGCAGTTCTTC
TRBD1	TRBV16	13	.	TRBJ1-6	CASSGTGNSPLHF	TGTGCCAGCAGCGGGACAGGAAATTCACCCCTCCACTTT
.	TRBV14	15	few	TRBJ1-2	CASSQTNRSPYGYTF	TGTGCCAGCAGCCAAACGAACAGGAGCCCCTATGGCTACACCTTC
.	TRBV4-3	14	.	TRBJ1-3	CASSQYLEGNTIYF	TGCGCCAGCAGCCAGTATCTAGAGGGAAACACCATATATTTT
TRBD1	TRBV7-8	16	.	TRBJ2-7	CASSLRDRTGRYEQYF	TGTGCCAGCAGCTTAAGGGATAGGACAGGGCGCTACGAGCAGTACTTC
.	TRBV4-3	15	few	TRBJ1-1	CASSQVPTKSTEAFF	TGCGCCAGCAGCCAAGTTCCAACCAAGAGCACTGAAGCTTTCTTT
TRBD1	TRBV5-1	14	.	TRBJ1-5	CASSLQGTGQPQHF	TGCGCCAGCAGCTTACAGGGGACGGGTCAGCCCCAGCATTTT
.	TRBV6-5	15	.	TRBJ2-7	CASKPALRASGEQYF	TGTGCCAGCAAACCGGCCCTTAGGGCCTCGGGGGAGCAGTACTTC
.	TRBV7-9	15	few	TRBJ1-5	CASSLGGTFNQPQHF	TGTGCCAGCAGCTTAGGCGGGACGTTTAATCAGCCCCAGCATTTT
.	TRBV29-1	12	.	TRBJ1-3	CSVDGPGNTIYF	TGCAGCGTTGATGGGCCTGGAAACACCATATATTTT
.	TRBV2	15	.	TRBJ1-1	CASRADTTLNTEAFF	TGTGCCAGCAGGGCGGACACTACTTTGAACACTGAAGCTTTCTTT
TRBD1	TRBV27	14	.	TRBJ2-2	CASSGTGYTGELFF	TGTGCCAGCAGCGGGACAGGCTACACCGGGGAGCTGTTTTTT
.	TRBV10-3	16	few	TRBJ2-3	CAISDTREETTDTQYF	TGTGCCATCAGTGACACCAGGGAGGAGACTACAGATACGCAGTATTTT
.	TRBV13	14	.	TRBJ2-1	CASSLASSYNEQFF	TGTGCCAGCAGCTTGGCCAGCTCCTACAATGAGCAGTTCTTC
.	TRBV4-3	15	.	TRBJ2-3	CASSREGLGADTQYF	TGCGCCAGCAGCCGTGAGGGGCTGGGGGCGGATACGCAGTATTTT
TRBD2	TRBV2	14	.	TRBJ2-5	CASSEASGEETQYF	TGTGCCAGCAGTGAGGCCAGCGGGGAAGAGACCCAGTACTTC
.	TRBV5-5	14	many	TRBJ2-1	CASSLGQGLNEQFF	TGTGCCAGCAGCTTGGGGCAGGGTCTGAATGAGCAGTTCTTC
TRBD1	TRBV4-2	18	.	TRBJ2-6	CASSQEGTGPSGANVLTF	TGTGCCAGCAGCCAAGAGGGGACAGGCCCCTCTGGGGCCAACGTCCTGACTTTC
.	TRBV21-1	12	few	TRBJ1-1	CASSRRGTEAFF	TGTGCCAGCAGCAGGCGGGGCACTGAAGCTTTCTTT
.	TRBV5-1	16	few	TRBJ2-2	CASSLRTARNTGELFF	TGCGCCAGCAGCTTACGGACAGCCAGGAACACCGGGGAGCTGTTTTTT
TRBD1	TRBV19	13	.	TRBJ2-5	CASSTTGQETQYF	TGTGCCAGTAGTACGACAGGGCAAGAGACCCAGTACTTC
TRBD1	TRBV19	13	few	TRBJ2-7	CASSIETGDEQYF	TGTGCCAGTAGTATTGAGACAGGGGACGAGCAGTACTTC
TRBD1	TRBV7-9	18	.	TRBJ1-2	CASSADVPGQGANYGYTF	TGTGCCAGCAGCGCAGACGTACCGGGACAGGGAGCTAACTATGGCTACACCTTC
.	TRBV5-1	14	.	TRBJ2-3	CASSLAGSSDTQYF	TGCGCCAGCAGCTTGGCCGGTAGCTCTGATACGCAGTATTTT
TRBD1	TRBV19	12	few	TRBJ2-1	CATGDRAEEQFF	TGTGCCACCGGAGACAGGGCGGAAGAGCAGTTCTTC
.	TRBV5-4	16	.	TRBJ1-4	CASSSYMGGTNEKLFF	TGTGCCAGCAGCTCCTACATGGGAGGGACTAATGAAAAACTGTTTTTT
.	TRBV6-5	15	.	TRBJ1-2	CASSYAGTRNGGYTF	TGTGCCAGCAGCTACGCAGGGACAAGGAACGGTGGCTACACCTTC
TRBD2	TRBV4-1	19	.	TRBJ2-1	CASSQVGTSGGLSLGEQFF	TGCGCCAGCAGCCAAGTAGGGACTAGCGGGGGCCTGTCGTTGGGTGAGCAGTTCTTC
.	TRBV6-5	15	.	TRBJ1-5	CASSYSGGSNQPQHF	TGTGCCAGCAGTTACTCGGGCGGGAGCAATCAGCCCCAGCATTTT
.	TRBV7-2	15	few	TRBJ2-2	CASSLSGSYTGELFF	TGTGCCAGCAGCTTGTCAGGGTCCTACACCGGGGAGCTGTTTTTT
.	TRBV5-6	12	.	TRBJ2-5	CASSWGRETQYF	TGTGCCAGCAGCTGGGGGCGAGAGACCCAGTACTTC
.	TRBV10-3	13	few	TRBJ2-7	CAISESAGYEQYF	TGTGCCATCAGTGAGTCCGCGGGCTACGAGCAGTACTTC
.	TRBV6-5	13	once	TRBJ2-7	CASGDSSSYEQYF	TGTGCCAGCGGAGACTCGAGCTCCTACGAGCAGTACTTC
.	TRBV6-1	13	.	TRBJ1-1	CASSATGTTEAFF	TGTGCCAGCAGTGCTACAGGGACCACTGAAGCTTTCTTT
.	TRBV7-2	17	.	TRBJ1-6	CASSLVRGSPYNSPLHF	TGTGCCAGCAGCTTAGTTAGGGGGAGCCCCTATAATTCACCCCTCCACTTT
TRBD1	TRBV2	14	.	TRBJ1-2	CASSPGTGVSGYTF	TGTGCCAGCAGTCCCGGGACAGGGGTGTCTGGCTACACCTTC
.	TRBV5-1	16	.	TRBJ1-2	CASSLGGELANYGYTF	TGCGCCAGCAGCTTGGGCGGGGAATTAGCTAACTATGGCTACACCTTC
.	TRBV6-5	14	.	TRBJ2-7	CASSSRDNSYEQYF	TGTGCCAGCAGTTCTCGGGACAACTCCTACGAGCAGTACTTC
.	TRBV7-8	14	few	TRBJ1-1	CASSFVQSGTEAFF	TGTGCCAGCAGCTTTGTTCAGTCGGGGACTGAAGCTTTCTTT
TRBD1	TRBV7-2	15	few	TRBJ2-3	CASSLFRGRADTQYF	TGTGCCAGCAGCCTTTTCAGGGGGCGGGCAGATACGCAGTATTTT
.	TRBV10-3	13	.	TRBJ2-2	CATRGSQGGELFF	TGTGCCACCCGTGGATCTCAGGGCGGGGAGCTGTTTTTT
.	TRBV2	13	.	TRBJ2-5	CASSGWRQETQYF	TGTGCCAGCAGTGGCTGGCGGCAAGAGACCCAGTACTTC
TRBD1	TRBV11-2	16	.	TRBJ2-5	CASSLQGGTGEETQYF	TGTGCCAGCAGCTTACAGGGGGGGACAGGGGAAGAGACCCAGTACTTC
TRBD2	TRBV28	16	.	TRBJ2-7	CASSLASSGGSYEQYF	TGTGCCAGCAGCTTGGCGTCTAGCGGGGGCTCCTACGAGCAGTACTTC
TRBD1	TRBV6-5	15	.	TRBJ1-2	CASSYSPDRNYGYTF	TGTGCCAGCAGTTACTCCCCGGACAGGAACTATGGCTACACCTTC
.	TRBV11-2	16	.	TRBJ2-7	CASSLVRGLASYEQYF	TGTGCCAGCAGCTTAGTTAGAGGACTTGCGTCCTACGAGCAGTACTTC
.	TRBV7-9	12	.	TRBJ2-3	CASMIGGDTQYF	TGTGCCAGCATGATAGGGGGAGATACGCAGTATTTT
.	TRBV4-3	12	.	TRBJ2-7	CASAPGGNEQYF	TGCGCCAGCGCACCGGGGGGCAACGAGCAGTACTTC
TRBD1	TRBV28	14	few	TRBJ1-2	CASTLTGGRYGYTF	TGTGCCAGCACTCTAACAGGGGGCAGGTATGGCTACACCTTC
.	TRBV5-1	11	.	TRBJ2-1	CASSSNNEQFF	TGCGCCAGCAGCTCCAACAATGAGCAGTTCTTC
TRBD1	TRBV7-2	16	.	TRBJ2-7	CASSPSPGGEGYEQYF	TGTGCCAGCAGCCCCAGCCCAGGGGGCGAGGGCTACGAGCAGTACTTC
TRBD1	TRBV6-5	11	.	TRBJ1-2	CASGQGRGYTF	TGCGCCAGTGGACAGGGTCGAGGCTACACCTTC
.	TRBV16	14	.	TRBJ1-2	CASSQSGGHYGYTF	TGTGCCAGCAGCCAATCCGGAGGGCACTATGGCTACACCTTC